Sequencing of this TCR beta chain was carried out in a study of beta chain features in type 1 diabetes. Expressed TCRB transcripts got sequenced, as all isolated RNA was reverse transcribed. Clones were read by immunoSEQ multiplex PCR, and TCRdb kept only the in-frame ones, dropping some. The profile shows some 220,000 clones, approximately 10% of them singletons. The sample holds a few counts of this clone. Germline lookup yields CDR1 SQVTM and CDR2 ANQGSEA. J gave up 2 bases and V 5 bases, and 12 bases lay outside the gene matches. CDR3 size: 16 residues. Sequenced sample: central memory CD4+ T cells from blood. The receptor comes from a man younger than 35 in good health. This chain links TRBV29-1 with TRBJ1-5; the match to TRBD1 covers 7 bases. The CDR3 region is CSVLQGSGGRNQPQHF. CDR3 in DNA: TGCAGCGTTCTACAGGGGTCCGGAGGACGCAATCAGCCCCAGCATTTT.